Shown below are 5 T cell receptor beta chains from a single sample sequenced in a study of T cells after yellow fever vaccination. A single record per CDR3 protein comes from TCRdb applying MiXCR to the 5' RACE reads. The table records around 49,000 distinct CDR3 sequences, under 8% of them present only once. Sequences were derived from CD8+ T cells not binding an NS4B(214-222) dextramer, sorted from PBMCs, sampled 45 days after the yellow fever booster vaccination. The receptors here all came from a man aged 25 to 40 who received the YFV17D yellow fever vaccine.

Ten or more counts support this clonotype. The rearrangement joins TRBV7-2 to TRBJ2-7; perhaps TRBD2 as D (5 bases). Trimming stripped 5 bases from V and 6 bases from J, with 14 bases between. Germline values: CDR1 SGHTA, CDR2 FQGNSA. The CDR3 extends over 13 amino acids. The CDR3, as DNA: TGTGCCAGCAGCGCCCGGTCTAGCAGCGAGCAGTACTTC. Protein sequence: CASSARSSSEQYF.

At least ten counts were recorded for this clonotype. The CDR3, as DNA: TGCGCCAGCAGCCAAGTCCCAGATACGCAGTATTTT. Translating it yields CASSQVPDTQYF. The chain couples TRBV4-1 to TRBJ2-3, with unresolved D. The germline gives CDR1 MGHRA, CDR2 YSYEKL. Trimming took off 1 base at V and 4 bases at J, with 3 bases between the two ends. This CDR3 spans 12 amino acids.

This clonotype was seen at least ten times. The chain employs TRBV25-1 and TRBJ2-7; TRBD1 matches at 8 bases. Germline V gene lookup returns CDR1 MGHDK and CDR2 SYGVNS. After removal of 6 bases from V and 5 bases from J, the junction contained 12 bases not matched to a gene. The CDR3 runs 15 residues. The CDR3 region has the DNA TGTGCCAGCAGATCGACAGGGGAAGTCCATCACGAGCAGTACTTC. It specifies CASRSTGEVHHEQYF.

As to this clonotype: One end of the junction is discordant with germline, which a read error may explain. The chain has TRBV7-2 and TRBJ2-7; D may be TRBD1 (5 bases). Looked up from germline, CDR1 is SGHTA and CDR2 is FQGNSA. This CDR3 region has 15 residues. The CDR3 DNA follows: TGTGCCAGCAGCTTATCCCCCGCAGGGATCTACGATCGCGACTTC. This encodes CASSLSPAGIYDRDF.

This clonotype was found many times. V usage is TRBV6-1 and J usage is TRBJ2-1, with 8 bases that match TRBD2. The V gene end was trimmed by 4 bases and the J gene end by 2 bases; junction bases not matched to a gene: 7. Germline values: CDR1 MNHNS, CDR2 SASEGT. The CDR3 covers 16 residues. The CDR3 sequence is CASSAPAGAAYNEQFF. CDR3 bases: TGTGCCAGCAGTGCCCCAGCGGGAGCGGCCTACAATGAGCAGTTCTTC.